The TCR beta chain under discussion was sequenced for a study of T cell responses to AZD1222 COVID-19 vaccine. V dropped 5 bases and J dropped 7; count of bases not matched to a gene: 6. The CDR3 has 15 residues. The germline gives CDR1 SGHAT, CDR2 FQDESV (reference sequence). This table comes from immunoSEQ multiplex PCR, and its TCRdb copy is limited to in-frame clones, with some not included. Altogether about 90,000 clones are present, 88% being singletons, with the ten largest covering approximately 15%. As for this clone: Its antigen is not known.

Broader study findings: Increased Spike-specific TCR breadth and depth were observed after two AZD1222 doses. Clonal diversity may have been underestimated in mostly white British donors. Epitopes outside B.1.351 and B.1.1.7 mutated regions reportedly drew nearly half of spike TCRs.

The sequence derives from an adult in good health. This sequence joins TRBV11-1 and TRBJ1-4, with 11 bases fitting TRBD1. The sequencing used peripheral blood, collected on day 0 of AZD1222 vaccination. Written as DNA, the CDR3 is TGTGCCAGCAGCCGCCGGACAGGGGGCCTTGAAAAACTGTTTTTT. Translation gives CASSRRTGGLEKLFF.